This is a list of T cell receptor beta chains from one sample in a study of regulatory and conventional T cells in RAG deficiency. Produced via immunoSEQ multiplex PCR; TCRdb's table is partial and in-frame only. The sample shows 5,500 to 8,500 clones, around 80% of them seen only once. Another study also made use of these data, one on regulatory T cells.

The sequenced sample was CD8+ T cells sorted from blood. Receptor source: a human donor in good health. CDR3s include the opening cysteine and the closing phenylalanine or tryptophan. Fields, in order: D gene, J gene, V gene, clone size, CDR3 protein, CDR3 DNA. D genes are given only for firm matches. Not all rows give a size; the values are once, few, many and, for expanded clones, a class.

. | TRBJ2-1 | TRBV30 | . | CAWSGSSYNEQFF | TGTGCCTGGAGTGGGAGCTCCTACAATGAGCAGTTCTTC
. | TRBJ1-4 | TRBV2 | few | CASSVGEKLFF | TGTGCCAGCAGTGTTGGGGAAAAACTGTTTTTT
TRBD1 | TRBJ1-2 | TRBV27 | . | CASSSGGVDGYTF | TGTGCCAGCAGTTCAGGGGGCGTCGATGGCTACACCTTC
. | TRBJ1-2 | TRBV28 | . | CASSLSVFRGYTF | TGTGCCAGCAGTTTATCGGTTTTTCGTGGCTACACCTTC
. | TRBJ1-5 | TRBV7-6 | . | CASSLAAGGGSNQPQHF | TGTGCCAGCAGCTTAGCGGCCGGGGGGGGGAGCAATCAGCCCCAGCATTTT
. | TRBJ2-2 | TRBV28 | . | CASSRVTGELFF | TGTGCCAGCAGTCGGGTGACCGGGGAGCTGTTTTTT
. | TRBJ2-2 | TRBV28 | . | CASIPVVEGGELFF | TGTGCCAGCATCCCCGTAGTGGAGGGCGGGGAGCTGTTTTTT
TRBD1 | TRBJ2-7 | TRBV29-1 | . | CSVTGGSSYEQYF | TGCAGCGTCACAGGGGGTTCCTCCTACGAGCAGTACTTC
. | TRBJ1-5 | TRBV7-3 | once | CASSLLEVRDSNQPQHF | TGTGCCAGCAGCTTATTGGAGGTTAGGGATAGCAATCAGCCCCAGCATTTT
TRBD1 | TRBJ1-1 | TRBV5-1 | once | CASSFDRGNPEAFF | TGCGCCAGCAGCTTCGACAGGGGGAACCCTGAAGCTTTCTTT
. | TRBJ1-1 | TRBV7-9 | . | CASSLERIYTTEAFF | TGTGCCAGCAGCTTAGAACGGATCTATACAACTGAAGCTTTCTTT
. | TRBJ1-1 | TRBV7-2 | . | CASSLANEAFF | TGTGCCAGCAGCTTAGCGAATGAAGCTTTCTTT
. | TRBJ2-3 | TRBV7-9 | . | CASSLAKVGSGDTQYF | TGTGCCAGCAGCTTAGCCAAAGTTGGGTCCGGAGATACGCAGTATTTT
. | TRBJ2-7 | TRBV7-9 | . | CASSHRLGSSYEQYF | TGTGCCAGCAGCCACCGCTTGGGGAGCTCCTACGAGCAGTACTTC
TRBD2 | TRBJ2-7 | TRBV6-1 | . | CASSEPSGGAGEQYF | TGTGCCAGCAGTGAACCGAGCGGGGGGGCCGGCGAGCAGTACTTC
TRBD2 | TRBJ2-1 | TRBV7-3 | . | CASSLSRTSGGNNEQFF | TGTGCCAGCAGCTTAAGCCGGACTAGCGGGGGAAACAATGAGCAGTTCTTC
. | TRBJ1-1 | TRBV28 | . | CASSNERLGTEAFF | TGTGCCAGCAGTAATGAGAGACTTGGCACTGAAGCTTTCTTT
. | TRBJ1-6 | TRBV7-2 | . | CASSLENRVFSAPLHF | TGTGCCAGCAGCTTAGAAAACAGGGTGTTTTCGGCACCCCTCCACTTT
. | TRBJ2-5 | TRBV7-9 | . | CASPTSGIGDF | TGTGCCAGCCCTACCTCAGGGATAGGGGACTTC
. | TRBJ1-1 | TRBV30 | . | CAWIVNTEAFF | TGTGCCTGGATTGTGAACACTGAAGCTTTCTTT
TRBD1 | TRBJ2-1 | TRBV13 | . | CASSSGDRGEYNEQFF | TGTGCCAGCAGCTCCGGGGACAGGGGGGAATATAATGAGCAGTTCTTC
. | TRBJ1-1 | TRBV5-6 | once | CASSQGSTMNTEAFF | TGTGCCAGCAGCCAAGGGTCAACGATGAACACTGAAGCTTTCTTT